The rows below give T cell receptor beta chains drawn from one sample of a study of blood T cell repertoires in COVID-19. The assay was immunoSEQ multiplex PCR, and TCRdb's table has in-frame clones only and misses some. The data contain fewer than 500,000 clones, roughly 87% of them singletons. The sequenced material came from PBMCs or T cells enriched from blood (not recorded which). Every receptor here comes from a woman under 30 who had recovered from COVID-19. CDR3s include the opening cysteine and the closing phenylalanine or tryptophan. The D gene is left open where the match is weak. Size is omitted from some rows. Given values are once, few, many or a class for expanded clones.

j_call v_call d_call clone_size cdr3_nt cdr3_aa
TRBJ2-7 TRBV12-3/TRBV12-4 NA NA TGTGCCAGCAGTTACACAGGGAGCTACGAGCAGTACTTC CASSYTGSYEQYF
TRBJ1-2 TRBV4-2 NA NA TGTGCCAGCAGCCAAGATGGGGCCGGGAGCTATGGCTACACCTTC CASSQDGAGSYGYTF
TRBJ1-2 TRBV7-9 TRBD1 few TGTGCCAGCAGCCGACCACAGGGGGCAGGAACCTTC CASSRPQGAGTF
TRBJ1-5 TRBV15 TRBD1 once TGTGCCACCAGCGCTGGACAGGTTTACTATAGCAATCAGCCCCAGCATTTT CATSAGQVYYSNQPQHF
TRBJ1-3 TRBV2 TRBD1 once TGTGCCAGCAGTGCCGCCTCGGGACAGGCTGGAAACACCATATATTTT CASSAASGQAGNTIYF
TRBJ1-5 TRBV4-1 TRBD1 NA TGCGCCAGCAGCCAAGCCCTAACAGGGGTTGTTAGCAATCAGCCCCAGCATTTT CASSQALTGVVSNQPQHF
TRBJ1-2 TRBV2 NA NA TGTGCCAGCAGTTGGGACACCTCCTACACCTTC CASSWDTSYTF
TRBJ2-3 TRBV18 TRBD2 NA TGTGCCAGCTCACCACCCCCCCGTATGAGCGGGGGGGCCGGTACAGATACGCAGTATTTT CASSPPPRMSGGAGTDTQYF
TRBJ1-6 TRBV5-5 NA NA TGTGCCAGCAGCTCCAGGGTAAGGGATTCACCCCTCCACTTT CASSSRVRDSPLHF
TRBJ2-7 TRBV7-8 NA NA TGTGCCAGCAGCTTAGCGGGGGGACCCTTATCCTACGAGCAGTACTTC CASSLAGGPLSYEQYF
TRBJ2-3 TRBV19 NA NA TGTGCCAGTAGTAGGCTCGGGGTCACAGATACGCAGTATTTT CASSRLGVTDTQYF
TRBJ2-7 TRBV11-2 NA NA TGTGCCAGCAGCTTTGGAGGGGGGGCCTACGAGCAGTACTTC CASSFGGGAYEQYF
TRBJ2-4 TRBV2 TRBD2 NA TGTGCCAGCAGTGAACAATTTTCAAGCGGGGGGAAAGCCAAAAACATTCAGTACTTC CASSEQFSSGGKAKNIQYF
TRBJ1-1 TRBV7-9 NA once TGTGCCAGCAGCTCAACGGTTAGCACTGAAGCTTTCTTT CASSSTVSTEAFF
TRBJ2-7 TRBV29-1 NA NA TGCAGCGTTGGCGGTAGCTCCTACGAGCAGTACTTC CSVGGSSYEQYF
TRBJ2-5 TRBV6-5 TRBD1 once TGTGCCAGCAGTTCGGTAGGGGGCGGGGAGACCCAGTACTTC CASSSVGGGETQYF
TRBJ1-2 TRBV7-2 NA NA TGTGCCAGCATGAAGGCGGGAAGGGCCTGGGAGGGCTACACCTTC CASMKAGRAWEGYTF
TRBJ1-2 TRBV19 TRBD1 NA TGTGCCAGTGTCCCCCCGGGACAGGGGTCCCTACTCTATGGCTACACCTTC CASVPPGQGSLLYGYTF
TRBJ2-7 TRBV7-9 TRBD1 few TGTGCCAGCAGCTCCCCAGGGGGCTACGAGCAGTACTTC CASSSPGGYEQYF
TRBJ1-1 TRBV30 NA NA TGTGCCTGGAGGAGACAGTACGCTGAAGCTTTCTTT CAWRRQYAEAFF
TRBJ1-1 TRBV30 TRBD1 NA TGTGCCTGGGATGACAGGGACACTGAAGCTTTCTTT CAWDDRDTEAFF
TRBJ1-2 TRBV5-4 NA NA TGTGCCAGCAGTAAACAGGGTGCTGGGGACTATGGCTACACCTTC CASSKQGAGDYGYTF
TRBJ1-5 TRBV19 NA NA TGTGCCAGTAGTCCTTACGGGAGCAATCAGCCCCAGCATTTT CASSPYGSNQPQHF
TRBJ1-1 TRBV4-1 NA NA TGCGCCAGCAGCCCGAGAGGGACTGAAGCTTTCTTT CASSPRGTEAFF
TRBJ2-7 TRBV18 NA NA TGTGCCAGCTCAGGACAACAGGGAGGGCCCTACGAGCAGTACTTC CASSGQQGGPYEQYF
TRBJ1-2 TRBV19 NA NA TGTGCCAGTACCCTCGGAGACGGCTACACCTTC CASTLGDGYTF
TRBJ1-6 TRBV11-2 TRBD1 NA TGTGCCAGCAGCTTAGGACAGGGGCTTAATTCACCCCTCCACTTT CASSLGQGLNSPLHF
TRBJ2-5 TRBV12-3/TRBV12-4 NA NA TGTGCCAGCAGTGCAGGGCCGGGGGCCCAGTACTTC CASSAGPGAQYF
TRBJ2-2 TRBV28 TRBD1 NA TGTGCCAGCACCAGAGGGGACAGGGTGGCCGGGGAGCTGTTTTTT CASTRGDRVAGELFF
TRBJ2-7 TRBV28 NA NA TGTGCCAGCAGTCTCGGACAGTCCTACGAGCAGTACTTC CASSLGQSYEQYF
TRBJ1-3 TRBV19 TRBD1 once TGTGCCAGTAGTATCGGGACAGGAGATGCCTCTGGAAACACCATATATTTT CASSIGTGDASGNTIYF
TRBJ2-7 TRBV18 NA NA TGTGCCAGCTCACCAAGAGGAGGCGGGGAGCAGTACTTC CASSPRGGGEQYF
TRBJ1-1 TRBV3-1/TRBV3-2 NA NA TGTGCCAGCAGCCACCGGTTCTCAGGGGACACTGAAGCTTTCTTT CASSHRFSGDTEAFF